This T cell receptor beta chain emerged from a study of identical twins. TCRdb reprocessed the 5' RACE reads via MiXCR and lists one record per CDR3 protein. The profile shows roughly 1,500,000 distinct CDR3 sequences, around 29% of them singletons. This clonotype occurred a few times. Germline V gives CDR1 DFQATT, CDR2 SNEGSKA (reference sequence). The J segment lost 7 bases and the V segment lost 3 bases, leaving 6 bases of the junction unmatched. The CDR3 spans 13 residues. This receptor was taken from a newborn girl in good health. Sequenced input: cord blood. The J gene is TRBJ2-1, the V gene TRBV20-1, with 7 positions matching TRBD2. In DNA, the CDR3 is TGCAGTGCTAGCCGGACTAGTGGGAATGAGCAGTTCTTC. It codes for CSASRTSGNEQFF.